The 21 T cell receptor beta chains below were found in one sample sequenced in a study of CD8 T cells in Susac syndrome. RNA amounts of about 0.5 to 1 ug underwent reverse transcription with random hexamers. One entry per CDR3 protein results from TCRdb running MiXCR on the immunoSEQ multiplex PCR reads. The sample holds roughly 300,000 distinct CDR3 sequences, 85% seen once. Sequenced: CD8+ T cells from PBMCs. Every receptor here comes from a human donor with multiple sclerosis.

This sequence joins TRBV27 and TRBJ2-5, with D perhaps TRBD1 (5 bases). The germline V gene encodes CDR1 MNHEY and CDR2 SMNVEV (reference sequence). The V gene lost 2 bases and the J gene lost 4 bases, with 17 bases spanning the gap. The CDR3 contains 16 residues. The CDR3 region has the DNA TGTGCCAGCAGTTTAATCGCAGGGATTGAAGGAGAGACCCAGTACTTC. Translated: CASSLIAGIEGETQYF.

The rearrangement joins TRBV29-1 to TRBJ2-7; TRBD1 matches 8 bases. Germline-derived CDR1 and CDR2 are SQVTM and ANQGSEA. V lost 7 bases to trimming and J lost 3 bases; unmatched junction nucleotides: 5. CDR3 size: 12 residues. CDR3 coding DNA: TGCAGCGCTTTGGGGACAGGCTACGAGCAGTACTTC. This codes for CSALGTGYEQYF.

This rearrangement joins TRBV9 to TRBJ2-1, with D hard to call. CDR1 and CDR2 (germline): SGDLS, YYNGEE. V was clipped by 1 base and J by 8 bases, with 16 bases between them. The CDR3 extends over 15 amino acids. CDR3 in amino acids: CASSVLLQALDEQFF. The CDR3 region has the DNA TGTGCCAGCAGCGTACTTCTGCAGGCCCTAGATGAGCAGTTCTTC.

CDR3 nucleotide sequence: TGTGCCAGCAGCTTAGACGGGCCGCAGTACTTC. Translated, it gives CASSLDGPQYF. This chain joins TRBV7-9 and TRBJ2-7; D remains unclear. V was pared by 1 base and J by 9 bases, with 7 bases between. The germline V gene has CDR1 SEHNR and CDR2 FQNEAQ (reference sequence). The CDR3 is 11 residues long.

The chain couples TRBV15 to TRBJ2-1, with 11 nucleotides matching TRBD1. The ends lost 5 bases at V and 4 bases at J; junction bases unmatched: 7. There are 16 residues in the CDR3. Germline loops: CDR1 LNHNV, CDR2 YYDKDF (reference sequence). The CDR3 DNA follows: TGTGCCACCAGCGGGGACAGGGGGTACCCTTACAATGAGCAGTTCTTC. Amino acids: CATSGDRGYPYNEQFF. The whole variable domain, filled in from reference TRBV15 and TRBJ2-1, reads DAMVIQNPRYQVTQFGKPVTLSCSQTLNHNVMYWYQQKSSQAPKLLFHYYDKDFNNEADTPDNFQSRRPNTSFCFLDIRSPGLGDTAMYLCATSGDRGYPYNEQFFGPGTRLTVL.

The DNA of the CDR3 is TGTGCCAGCAGTCCGAGCCCGGGGGGCGGTAGGATCCAGTACTTC. Protein sequence: CASSPSPGGGRIQYF. The chain couples TRBV27 to TRBJ2-5; D is possibly TRBD2 (7 bases). This CDR3 has 15 residues. Deletions cut 5 bases from V and 10 bases from J, with 23 bases between. The V gene's germline CDR1 is MNHEY and CDR2 SMNVEV (reference sequence).

The chain recombines TRBV28 with TRBJ1-2; the D gene is possibly TRBD1 (6 bases). From germline, CDR1 is MDHEN and CDR2 SYDVKM. V lost 9 bases, J lost 4 bases, and 24 bases lay in between. The CDR3 is made up of 16 amino acids. In DNA form, the CDR3 reads TGTGCCAGTAAACTGAAAGGGGGAAAAAGTAGCTATGGCTACACCTTC. This gives the protein CASKLKGGKSSYGYTF.

J is TRBJ2-7 and V is TRBV6-5, with 13 bases aligning to TRBD2. Germline V gene lookup returns CDR1 MNHEY and CDR2 SVGAGI. Germline trimming cut 2 bases from V and 4 bases from J; bases unmatched to any gene: 11. The CDR3 has 18 residues. The CDR3 loop reads CASSYPHKLAGGLYEQYF. The DNA for the CDR3 is TGTGCCAGCAGTTACCCACATAAACTAGCGGGAGGGTTATACGAGCAGTACTTC.

The chain couples TRBV7-9 to TRBJ2-7; D could derive from TRBD1 or TRBD2 (5 bases each). Trimming shortened V by 5 bases and J by 7 bases, and 21 bases separated the two germline ends. Per germline, CDR1 SEHNR and CDR2 FQNEAQ (reference sequence). This CDR3 region has 15 residues. The chain's CDR3 is CASSPERNSPGEQYF. The CDR3 nucleotides read TGTGCCAGCAGCCCCGAGCGGAACTCCCCAGGGGAGCAGTACTTC.

V usage is TRBV5-6 and J usage is TRBJ2-1; 9 bases fit TRBD1. This CDR3 is 11 amino acids long. Looked up from germline, CDR1 is SGHDT and CDR2 is YYEEEE. The CDR3 DNA is TGTCCGGGACAGGGTCACAATGAGCAGTTCTTC. The encoded protein is CPGQGHNEQFF.

This rearrangement joins TRBV29-1 to TRBJ2-7, with D possibly being TRBD1 (6 bases). Germline V CDR1 and CDR2: SQVTM, ANQGSEA. CDR3 length equals 15 residues. Trimming stripped 3 bases from V and 3 bases from J, with 18 bases between. The CDR3 region has the DNA TGCAGCGTTGAGGGTAACAGGGAAGGTGGCTACGAGCAGTACTTC. This codes for CSVEGNREGGYEQYF.

The rearrangement uses TRBV7-2 and TRBJ1-2; TRBD1 is a possible D gene (5 bases). This CDR3 has 14 amino acids. The germline V and J ends were trimmed by 3 bases and 1 base, with 9 bases remaining between them. From germline, CDR1 is SGHTA and CDR2 FQGNSA. The CDR3 reads CASSFGTVNYGYTF. The CDR3, as DNA: TGTGCCAGCAGCTTTGGGACGGTTAACTATGGCTACACCTTC.

The CDR3 here is CAIRQMASGIFSGANVLTF. CDR3 DNA sequence: TGTGCCATCAGACAGATGGCCTCGGGGATATTCTCTGGGGCCAACGTCCTGACTTTC. The chain is built from TRBV10-3 and TRBJ2-6, with D possibly TRBD2 on 5 matching bases. Germline loops: CDR1 ENHRY, CDR2 SYGVKD. V lost 6 bases and J lost 0, with 21 bases in between. This CDR3 spans 19 amino acids.

This clonotype was seen just once. The V and J genes are TRBV5-6 and TRBJ2-7; D is ambiguous. The CDR3 is 13 amino acids. Per the germline V gene, CDR1 is SGHDT and CDR2 is YYEEEE. The ends were cut back, 1 base at V and 4 bases at J, with 9 bases in the middle. CDR3 DNA: TGTGCCAGCAGCTTGAGGACCAGATACGAGCAGTACTTC. It specifies CASSLRTRYEQYF. Full variable domain (outside the CDR3, taken from reference TRBV5-6 and TRBJ2-7): DAGVTQSPTHLIKTRGQQVTLRCSPKSGHDTVSWYQQALGQGPQFIFQYYEEEERQRGNFPDRFSGHQFPNYSSELNVNALLLGDSALYLCASSLRTRYEQYFGPGTRLTVT.

This chain connects TRBV20-1 to TRBJ2-1; D gene unclear. V shed 2 bases and J shed 8 bases, with 7 bases lying between them. Germline V gene sequence: CDR1 DFQATT, CDR2 SNEGSKA (reference sequence). This CDR3 is built from 11 residues. Here the CDR3 DNA reads TGCAGTGCTAGAAATAGGTATGAGCAGTTCTTC. This encodes CSARNRYEQFF.

The chain is built from TRBV27 and TRBJ1-5; D may be TRBD1 (6 bases). Germline-derived CDR1 and CDR2 are MNHEY and SMNVEV (reference sequence). Trimming removed 3 bases at V and 6 bases at J, with 12 bases between. The CDR3 has 14 amino acids. The CDR3 bases are TGTGCCAGCAGTTTCCTAGGGGGGACTCAGCCCCAGCATTTT. Amino acid sequence: CASSFLGGTQPQHF.

The J gene is TRBJ2-3, the V gene TRBV20-1, with D tentatively TRBD1 (5 bases). There are 15 residues in the CDR3. CDR1 is DFQATT, CDR2 SNEGSKA, per germline (reference sequence). Trimming shortened V by 0 bases and J by 1 base, and 11 bases separated the two germline ends. In nucleotides, the CDR3 is TGCAGTGCTAGAGATAGGGGTGTGGGCACAGATACGCAGTATTTT. It yields the protein CSARDRGVGTDTQYF.

The chain is built from TRBV7-9 and TRBJ2-2; D gene unclear. Per the germline V gene, CDR1 is SEHNR and CDR2 is FQNEAQ (reference sequence). V lost 3 bases, J lost 13 bases, and 9 bases lay in between. The length of the CDR3 is 11 residues. The DNA for the CDR3 is TGTGCCAGCAGCTTTCGCGTTGGGCTGTTTTTT. It yields the protein CASSFRVGLFF.

This chain joins TRBV12-3 or TRBV12-4 and TRBJ2-3, with D perhaps TRBD2 (6 bases). The CDR3 length is 13 residues. Trimming removed 5 bases from V and 4 bases from J, with 10 bases in between. CDR3: CASSHPSADTQYF. For the CDR3, the DNA is TGTGCCAGCAGTCATCCTAGCGCAGATACGCAGTATTTT.

The genes are TRBV6-1 and TRBJ2-7; 8 bases align to TRBD2. The CDR3 loop spans 15 amino acids. Germline V CDR1 and CDR2: MNHNS, SASEGT. The V segment lost 7 bases and the J segment 4 bases; nucleotides outside the gene matches: 12. The CDR3 DNA sequence: TGTGCCAGCACTCCGTTGAGCGGGAGTTCTTACGAGCAGTACTTC. It specifies CASTPLSGSSYEQYF.

This chain links TRBV27 with TRBJ2-5, with D unresolved. Germline-derived CDR1 and CDR2 are MNHEY and SMNVEV (reference sequence). This CDR3 comprises 14 residues. V was cut by 3 bases and J by 0 bases, with 8 bases left in between. CDR3 sequence (DNA): TGTGCCAGCAGTTTTAGAAGCAACCAAGAGACCCAGTACTTC. Amino acid sequence: CASSFRSNQETQYF.